These 15 T cell receptor beta chains originate from one sample sequenced in a study of PD-L1 blockade in urothelial cancer listed by TCRdb under 2017. The library was prepared using the immunoSEQ multiplex PCR assay. Held by TCRdb, this immuneACCESS table contains in-frame sequences only and omits some clones. Under half of the omission traces to an unresolved V gene where checked; the cause of the rest is unknown. The sample has 50,000 to 65,000 clones on record, 80% to 85% of them singletons. 3.2% of the sample belongs to the ten largest clones. The time point label corresponds to: pretreatment peripheral blood. This specimen was PBMCs, taken around atezolizumab (anti-PD-L1) treatment. The receptors stem from a man between 65 and 80 years old with urothelial cancer.

The J gene is TRBJ1-2, the V gene TRBV7-2; D gene unclear. The CDR3 extends over 15 amino acids. Germline V gene data show CDR1 as SGHTA and CDR2 as FQGNSA. Trimming shortened V by 0 bases and J by 0 bases, and 8 bases separated the two germline ends. The CDR3 sequence: CASSLATGANYGYTF. The CDR3 region has the DNA TGTGCCAGCAGCTTAGCGACGGGAGCTAACTATGGCTACACCTTC.

The chain is built from TRBV4-1 and TRBJ2-7; 7 nucleotides line up with TRBD1. With V trimmed by 10 bases and J by 2 bases, 14 bases remained unmatched. Germline CDR1 MGHRA, CDR2 YSYEKL. The CDR3 sequence is 15 residues long. The CDR3: CATGVPGQPTYEQYF. DNA for the CDR3: TGCGCCACCGGGGTCCCGGGACAGCCAACCTACGAGCAGTACTTC.

The rearrangement links TRBV7-2 to TRBJ2-7; maybe TRBD1 (5 bases). The V gene lost 3 bases and the J gene lost 3 bases, with 12 bases spanning the gap. This CDR3 spans 14 amino acids. Germline-derived CDR1 and CDR2 are SGHTA and FQGNSA. Written as DNA, the CDR3 is TGTGCCAGCAGCTTTTATCCAGGGAACTACGAGCAGTACTTC. Translated: CASSFYPGNYEQYF.

The chain is built from TRBV12-5 and TRBJ2-1; TRBD1 agrees at 8 bases. Germline CDR1 is LGHNT and CDR2 is FRNRAP. J was trimmed by 8 bases and V by 6 bases; bases with no gene match: 12. There are 15 residues in the CDR3. For the CDR3, the DNA is TGTGCTAGTGGACCGACAGGGGAAATTTGGGATGAGCAGTTCTTC. Translated, it gives CASGPTGEIWDEQFF.

This clone was counted only a few times. The V call is TRBV7-2, the J call TRBJ1-5; D possibly corresponds to TRBD1 (6 bases). The V and J ends lost 2 bases and 7 bases respectively, with 18 bases between them. Germline V gives CDR1 SGHTA, CDR2 FQGNSA. The length of the CDR3 is 16 residues. The CDR3 spells CASSLNGGATTQPQHF. The CDR3, as DNA: TGTGCCAGCAGCTTAAATGGGGGGGCAACGACCCAGCCCCAGCATTTT.

The chain uses TRBV27 and TRBJ2-1, with D possibly being TRBD1 (6 bases). This CDR3 has 15 residues. Per germline, CDR1 MNHEY and CDR2 SMNVEV (reference sequence). Between the trimmed V and J ends, which lost 7 bases and 6 bases, there was a span of 19 bases. DNA for the CDR3: TGTGCCAGCAAAGGTGTAGGGGCCAGGGGCAATGAGCAGTTCTTC. Its protein is CASKGVGARGNEQFF.

The chain is built from TRBV6-1 and TRBJ2-1, with a weak D call TRBD1 (5 bases). V was trimmed by 2 bases and J by 1 base, leaving 9 bases between them. The CDR3 extends over 15 amino acids. Germline V gene sequence: CDR1 MNHNS, CDR2 SASEGT. The CDR3 spells CASSEPGQSYNEQFF. CDR3 nucleotides: TGTGCCAGCAGTGAACCAGGACAATCCTACAATGAGCAGTTCTTC.

V usage is TRBV19 and J usage is TRBJ2-5; 7 bases agree with TRBD2. The CDR3 consists of 14 residues. The J segment lost 9 bases and the V segment lost 7 bases, leaving 14 bases of the junction unmatched. CDR1 LNHDA and CDR2 SQIVND come from the germline V gene (reference sequence). The CDR3 DNA sequence: TGTGCCAGTACTGCTTGGGAGGGTTCGAAGGCCCAGTACTTC. It translates to CASTAWEGSKAQYF.

This chain connects TRBV18 to TRBJ2-7, with 7 nucleotides matching TRBD1. The CDR3 extends over 16 amino acids. V lost 3 bases and J lost 3; bases outside the gene matches: 11. From germline, CDR1 is KGHSH and CDR2 LQKENI. The CDR3 nucleotides are TGTGCCAGCTCACCGTACCAGGGGGAAGGGGGCTACGAGCAGTACTTC. It codes for CASSPYQGEGGYEQYF.

J is TRBJ2-3 and V is TRBV19; 10 bases map to TRBD2. Germline V gene sequence: CDR1 LNHDA, CDR2 SQIVND (reference sequence). The trim removed 3 bases at V and 10 bases at J, leaving 10 bases unmatched. The CDR3 is 15 residues long. CDR3 in amino acids: CASSMGASGSHAQYF. CDR3 coding DNA: TGTGCCAGTAGTATGGGGGCTAGCGGGAGTCATGCGCAGTATTTT.

The chain has TRBV19 and TRBJ2-3, with a tentative D call TRBD2 (6 bases). This CDR3 contains 15 residues. Germline V CDR1 and CDR2: LNHDA, SQIVND (reference sequence). Trimming took off 4 bases at V and 1 base at J, with 12 bases between the two ends. In nucleotides, the CDR3 is TGTGCCAGTAGTACTGGAGGGATAGGCACAGATACGCAGTATTTT. Protein: CASSTGGIGTDTQYF. The complete variable domain, with remaining parts taken from reference TRBV19 and TRBJ2-3, reads DGGITQSPKYLFRKEGQNVTLSCEQNLNHDAMYWYRQDPGQGLRLIYYSQIVNDFQKGDIAEGYSVSREKKESFPLTVTSAQKNPTAFYLCASSTGGIGTDTQYFGPGTRLTVL.

In DNA, the CDR3 is TGTGCCAGCATGACACGTGGACAGGGGGCGGCCTACGAGCAGTACTTC. As protein: CASMTRGQGAAYEQYF. The rearrangement uses TRBV28 and TRBJ2-7; 11 nucleotides match TRBD1. The J segment lost 2 bases and the V segment lost 7 bases, leaving 10 bases of the junction unmatched. Germline V lookup: CDR1 MDHEN, CDR2 SYDVKM. CDR3 size: 16 residues.

The V and J genes are TRBV7-8 and TRBJ2-4, with no clear D. V shed 3 bases and J shed 7 bases, with 10 bases lying between them. The CDR3 totals 13 residues. Looked up from germline, CDR1 is SGHVS and CDR2 is FQNEAQ. CDR3 sequence: CASSLRLWNIQYF. The CDR3 DNA is TGTGCCAGCAGCTTGCGTCTGTGGAACATTCAGTACTTC.

This clone was counted between two and nine times. The rearrangement links TRBV30 to TRBJ1-1; D may be TRBD1 (6 bases). The CDR3 extends over 13 amino acids. The V and J ends lost 0 bases and 5 bases respectively, with 10 bases between them. Germline V lookup: CDR1 GTSNPN, CDR2 SVGIG (reference sequence). CDR3 region: CAWSVGAGTEAFF. Here the CDR3 DNA reads TGTGCCTGGAGTGTGGGGGCTGGAACTGAAGCTTTCTTT. Drawing the rest from reference TRBV30 and TRBJ1-1, the complete variable domain is SQTIHQWPATLVQPVGSPLSLECTVEGTSNPNLYWYRQAAGRGLQLLFYSVGIGQISSEVPQNLSASRPQDRQFILSSKKLLLSDSGFYLCAWSVGAGTEAFFGQGTRLTVV.

This rearrangement joins TRBV28 to TRBJ1-2, with TRBD1 matching over 7 bases. V gave up 1 base and J gave up 6 bases; unmatched junction bases: 5. The CDR3 is 14 residues long. Germline loops: CDR1 MDHEN, CDR2 SYDVKM. In nucleotides, the CDR3 is TGTGCCAGCAGTTTATTAAGGGGGCTGGATGGCTACACCTTC. This encodes CASSLLRGLDGYTF.